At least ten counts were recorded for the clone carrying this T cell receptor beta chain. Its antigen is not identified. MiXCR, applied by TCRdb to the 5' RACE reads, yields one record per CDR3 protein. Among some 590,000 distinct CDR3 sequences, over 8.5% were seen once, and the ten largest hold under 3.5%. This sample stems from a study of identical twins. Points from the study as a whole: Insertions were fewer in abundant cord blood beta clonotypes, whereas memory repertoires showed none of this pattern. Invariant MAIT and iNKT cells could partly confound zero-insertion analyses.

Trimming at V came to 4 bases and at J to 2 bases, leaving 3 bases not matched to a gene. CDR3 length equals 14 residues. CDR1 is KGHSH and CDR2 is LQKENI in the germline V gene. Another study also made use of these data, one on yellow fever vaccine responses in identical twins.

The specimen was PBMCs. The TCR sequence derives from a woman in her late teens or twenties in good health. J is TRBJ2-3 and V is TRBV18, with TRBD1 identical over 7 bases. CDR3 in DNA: TGTGCCAGCTCACTCGGGACAGCCACAGATACGCAGTATTTT. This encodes CASSLGTATDTQYF.